Below, one T cell receptor beta chain is given with its context. What it recognizes is unknown. UMIs were added to TCR cDNA along with a universal primer site when it was made by 5'RACE template switching. TCRdb independently ran MiXCR on the 5' RACE reads; one entry per CDR3 protein. The table records some 300,000 distinct CDR3 sequences, approximately 11% of them present only once. These data originate in a study of T cells after yellow fever vaccination. Findings of the study overall: CD4 and CD8 compartments shared a small share of clonotypes, likely from convergent recombination.

Per the germline V gene, CDR1 is LGHDT and CDR2 is YNNKEL (reference sequence). Trimming at V came to 5 bases and at J to 4 bases, leaving 4 bases not matched to a gene. The length of the CDR3 is 16 residues. Here the sequenced sample was CD4+ T cells sorted from PBMCs, taken 45 days after the yellow fever booster vaccination. The V and J genes are TRBV3-1 and TRBJ2-1, with 14 bases that match TRBD2. This TCR was sampled from a man in his late teens or twenties who received the YFV17D yellow fever vaccine. The CDR3 here is CASSGGLAGGYNEQFF. The CDR3 DNA reads as TGTGCCAGCAGCGGCGGACTAGCGGGGGGATACAATGAGCAGTTCTTC.